Following are 2 T cell receptor beta chains from one sample sequenced in a study of CDR3 diversity in severe acne. MiXCR, applied by TCRdb to the PCR reads, yields one record per CDR3 protein. This sample yields roughly 100,000 distinct CDR3 sequences, of which approximately 47% are seen a single time; roughly 12% belongs to the top ten. The sequenced sample was blood. These receptors all come from a male donor with acne.

With regard to this clonotype: This may be a read error: a much more frequent sequence differs by one nucleotide. The chain links TRBV6-1 to TRBJ2-7; 13 nucleotides match TRBD2. CDR1 MNHNS and CDR2 SASEGT come from the germline V gene. The ends lost 6 bases at V and 3 bases at J; junction bases unmatched: 5. The CDR3 has 15 residues. For the CDR3, the DNA is TGTGCCAGCAGCCGAGGGACTAGCGGGATCTACGAGCAGTACTTC. It encodes CASSRGTSGIYEQYF.

The chain employs TRBV20-1 and TRBJ2-1; 15 nucleotides align to TRBD2. With 5 bases clipped from V and 9 bases from J, the junction kept 8 bases outside the gene matches. The CDR3 has 15 residues. The germline V gene encodes CDR1 DFQATT and CDR2 SNEGSKA (reference sequence). The CDR3 region is CSAAGLAGGRGEQFF. CDR3 coding DNA: TGCAGTGCTGCCGGACTAGCGGGAGGGAGGGGTGAGCAGTTCTTC.